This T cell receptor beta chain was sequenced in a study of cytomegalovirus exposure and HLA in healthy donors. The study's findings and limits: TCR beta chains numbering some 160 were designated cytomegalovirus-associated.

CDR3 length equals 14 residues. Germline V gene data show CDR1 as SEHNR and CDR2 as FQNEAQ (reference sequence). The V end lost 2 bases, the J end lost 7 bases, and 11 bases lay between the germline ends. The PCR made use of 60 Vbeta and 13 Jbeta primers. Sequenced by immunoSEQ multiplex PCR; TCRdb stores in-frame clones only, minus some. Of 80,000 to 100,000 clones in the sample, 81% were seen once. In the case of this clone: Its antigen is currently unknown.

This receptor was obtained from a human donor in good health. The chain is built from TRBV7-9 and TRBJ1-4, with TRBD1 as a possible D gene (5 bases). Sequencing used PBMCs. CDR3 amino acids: CASSLFRDGEKLFF. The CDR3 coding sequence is TGTGCCAGCAGCTTATTCAGGGATGGTGAAAAACTGTTTTTT.